This T cell receptor (beta chain) was recovered during a study of cytomegalovirus exposure and HLA in healthy donors. Study as a whole: A later analysis reported the 120 or so validation repertoires used the same platform as the 666 first-cohort repertoires. General observations from the study: TCR clusters originating in the first cohort tended to co-occur in the 100 to 150 validation repertoires, according to a later analysis. The study recorded over 150 TCR beta chains that were cytomegalovirus-associated. High specificity and sensitivity for cytomegalovirus status were reported for the classifier.

The germline gives CDR1 SGHRS, CDR2 YFSETQ. CDR3 length: 15 residues. With V trimmed by 3 bases and J by 3 bases, 8 bases remained unmatched. Here immunoSEQ multiplex PCR was the method, and the copy in TCRdb shows in-frame clones only, minus some. The sample includes some 140,000 clones, about 86% of them seen just once. Concerning this clone itself: As yet, its antigen is unknown.

This clonotype was obtained from a man aged 18 to 29 in good health and CMV-seronegative. Sequenced material: PBMCs. The chain employs TRBV5-1 and TRBJ2-5, with 7 bases lining up with TRBD1. The CDR3 here is CASSSRGQIKETQYF. The DNA for the CDR3 is TGCGCCAGCAGCTCCCGGGGACAGATAAAAGAGACCCAGTACTTC.